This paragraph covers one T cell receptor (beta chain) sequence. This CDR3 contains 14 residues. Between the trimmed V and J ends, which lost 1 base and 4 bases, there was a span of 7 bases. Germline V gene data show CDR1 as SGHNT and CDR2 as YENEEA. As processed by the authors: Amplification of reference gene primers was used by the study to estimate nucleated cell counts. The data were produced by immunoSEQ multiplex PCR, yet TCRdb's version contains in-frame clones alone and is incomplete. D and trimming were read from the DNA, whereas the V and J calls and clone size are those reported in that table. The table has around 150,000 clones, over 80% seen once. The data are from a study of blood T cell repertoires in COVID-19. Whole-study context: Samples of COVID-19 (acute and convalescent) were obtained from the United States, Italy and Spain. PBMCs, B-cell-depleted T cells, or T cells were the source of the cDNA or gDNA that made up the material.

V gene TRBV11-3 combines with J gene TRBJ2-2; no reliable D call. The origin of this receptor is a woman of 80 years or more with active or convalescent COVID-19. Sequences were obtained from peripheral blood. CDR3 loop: CASSLGATTGELFF. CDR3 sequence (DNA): TGTGCCAGCAGCTTAGGGGCTACCACCGGGGAGCTGTTTTTT.